This T cell receptor (beta chain) comes out of a study of blood T cell repertoires in COVID-19 (dated by TCRdb to 2020 to 2022). About the investigation overall: Samples from collaborators originated in the United States, Italy and Spain and spanned both the acute and convalescent phases of COVID-19. The prospective study material was composed of cDNA or gDNA derived from T cells, B-cell-depleted T cells, or PBMCs. The dataset comprised deeply sampled blood TCRbeta repertoires from subjects exposed to, actively infected with, or recovered from COVID-19. The repertoires were released in a freely available public database intended as a resource for research on the immune response to SARS-CoV-2. The samples were drawn from two sources: the first 160 participants of the ongoing ImmuneRACE study, and 1,254 subjects contributed by 6 global collaborators. The sample metadata nearly always contained a de-identified subject ID, COVID-19 status, age in years and sex. HLA class I and class II types, where available, came from metadata supplied by the sample provider rather than from assay-based typing.

TCRbeta CDR3 regions were amplified from genomic DNA using the immunoSEQ Assay, a bias-controlled multiplex PCR. The source study handled its data this way. Nucleated cell counts per sample were estimated from amplification of reference gene primers within the assay. To quantify the absolute abundance of each unique TCRbeta CDR3 rearrangement, sequence reads were collapsed and filtered. For each sample, productive Simpson clonality was calculated by taking the square root of Simpson's diversity index across productive rearrangements. In TCRdb, the immuneACCESS table is reduced to in-frame sequences with V and J assigned. These tables do not hold every clone; where another copy was compared, an unresolved V gene accounts for under half, and the others remain unexplained. V and J calls and clone size come straight from that table; D and trimming were deduced from the DNA. In all, the sample holds some 120,000 clones, and 65% to 90% of those were seen once. Roughly a quarter of the sample is taken by the ten largest.

The study at large found these results: The amount of clinical and demographic metadata varied by source and participant and was provided uncurated.

Collaborating institutions collected whole blood in K2EDTA tubes following their own protocols. For TCRbeta analysis, collaborators shipped samples as frozen whole blood, isolated PBMCs, or DNA extracted from either of those sample types. This clone came up once. Its recognized antigen is unknown. Per-nucleotide qualities are absent, and no much larger clonotype sits a single base away. The sequence came from a woman older than 75 with acute or convalescent COVID-19. The sequenced material came from peripheral blood.

This receptor carries the CDR3 CASSDPDRGRTEAFF. The nucleotides read TGTGCCAGCAGTGACCCGGACAGGGGGAGGACTGAAGCTTTCTTT. In this chain, TRBV6-1 is recombined with TRBJ1-1; the junction holds 10 bases that match TRBD1. The CDR3 sequence holds 15 residues, the cysteine and phenylalanine included. Only the CDR3 region is kept as DNA, spanning 45 bases read in frame from base 1. V has 3 bases trimmed and J has 5 bases trimmed; junction bases matching no gene number 6. CDR1 and CDR2 are read off the germline V gene as MNHNS and SASEGT.